The 27 T cell receptor beta chains below come from one sample, sequenced in a study of STAT5B mutations in CD4+ large granular lymphocyte leukemia. Sequencing was performed with immunoSEQ multiplex PCR; in TCRdb, only in-frame clones are kept and a portion is missing. This sample has roughly 32,000 clones, with around 85% found just once. The sample comprised CD4+ T cells from blood buffy coats. Receptors were obtained from a human donor in good health.

This chain connects TRBV7-9 to TRBJ1-2; no firm D call. The CDR3 consists of 17 residues. The V end lost 2 bases, the J end lost 0 bases, and 16 bases lay between the germline ends. Germline CDR1 SEHNR, CDR2 FQNEAQ (reference sequence). The DNA of the CDR3 is TGTGCCAGCAGCTTAAGTGGAGGGCAGGCTACTAACTATGGCTACACCTTC. Translating it yields CASSLSGGQATNYGYTF.

For this clone: A junction end diverges from the germline sequence, so it may reflect a read error. The rearrangement links TRBV5-5 to TRBJ1-2; 7 nucleotides align to TRBD1. The CDR3 consists of 12 residues. Germline assignment: CDR1 SGHKS and CDR2 YYEKEE (reference sequence). Written as DNA, the CDR3 is TGTGCCAGCAGCGTTCCGGGACAGCGAGTCTCCTTC. It is translated as CASSVPGQRVSF. The full variable domain, with the rest looked up from reference TRBV5-5 and TRBJ1-2, is DAGVTQSPTHLIKTRGQQVTLRCSPISGHKSVSWYQQVLGQGPQFIFQYYEKEERGRGNFPDRFSARQFPNYSSELNVNALLLGDSALYLCASSVPGQRVSFGSGTRLTVV.

The genes are TRBV5-6 and TRBJ1-2, with TRBD1 matching 9 bases. The CDR3 contains 15 residues. V was clipped by 0 bases and J by 8 bases; unmatched bases: 8. Germline values: CDR1 SGHDT, CDR2 YYEEEE. CDR3 sequence: CASSLAGQGGRGYTF. CDR3 DNA sequence: TGTGCCAGCAGCTTGGCGGGACAGGGCGGGCGAGGCTACACCTTC.

This chain connects TRBV30 to TRBJ1-5; tentative D call: TRBD1 (6 bases). The germline V gene encodes CDR1 GTSNPN and CDR2 SVGIG (reference sequence). The CDR3 sequence is 15 residues long. Trimming stripped 6 bases from V and 2 bases from J, with 17 bases between. CDR3 sequence: CACTRGGGGNQPQHF. CDR3 nucleotide sequence: TGTGCCTGCACGAGGGGGGGAGGAGGCAATCAGCCCCAGCATTTT.

The chain employs TRBV19 and TRBJ2-1; 15 bases align to TRBD2. J was trimmed by 8 bases and V by 7 bases; bases with no gene match: 9. The CDR3 covers 16 residues. Germline V gene data show CDR1 as LNHDA and CDR2 as SQIVND (reference sequence). CDR3 DNA sequence: TGTGCCAGTATTGGGACTAGCGGGAGGAATTTCTATGAGCAGTTCTTC. Its translation: CASIGTSGRNFYEQFF.

This sequence joins TRBV19 and TRBJ2-7, with D perhaps assigned TRBD1 or TRBD2 (5 bases each). The V gene lost 0 bases and the J gene lost 2 bases, with 8 bases spanning the gap. The CDR3 sequence is 14 residues long. The germline gives CDR1 LNHDA, CDR2 SQIVND (reference sequence). The CDR3: CASSIDQGPYEQYF. CDR3 DNA: TGTGCCAGTAGTATAGATCAGGGACCCTACGAGCAGTACTTC.

V gene TRBV14 combines with J gene TRBJ1-1; no clear D gene. V was trimmed by 5 bases and J by 4 bases, leaving 8 bases between them. The CDR3 consists of 12 residues. The germline V gene encodes CDR1 SGHDN and CDR2 FVKESK. The DNA for the CDR3 is TGTGCCAGCAGCACGGAATTCACTGAAGCTTTCTTT. Amino acids: CASSTEFTEAFF.

This clone was counted only a few times. The V call is TRBV5-5, the J call TRBJ1-6, with 10 bases fitting TRBD1. V gave up 4 bases and J gave up 7 bases; unmatched junction bases: 2. The germline gives CDR1 SGHKS, CDR2 YYEKEE (reference sequence). This CDR3 region has 14 residues. Here the CDR3 reads CASSGTGVNSPLHF. The DNA of the CDR3 is TGTGCCAGCAGCGGGACAGGGGTAAATTCACCCCTCCACTTT.

The chain has TRBV10-3 and TRBJ2-5, with D perhaps being TRBD1 or TRBD2 (5 bases each). The CDR3 length is 13 residues. The germline CDR1 and CDR2 sequences are ENHRY and SYGVKD. Trimming removed 3 bases at V and 4 bases at J, with 9 bases between. The CDR3 here is CAISDGGTETQYF. In nucleotides, the CDR3 is TGTGCCATCAGTGATGGGGGTACAGAGACCCAGTACTTC.

The V call is TRBV28, the J call TRBJ1-4, with 11 nucleotides matching TRBD1. V lost 6 bases, J lost 7 bases, and 7 bases stayed unmatched. This CDR3 region has 15 residues. Per the germline V gene, CDR1 is MDHEN and CDR2 is SYDVKM. DNA of the CDR3: TGTGCCAGCAGACATCCGGGACAGGGGGGTGAAAAACTGTTTTTT. Translation gives CASRHPGQGGEKLFF.

The V call is TRBV30, the J call TRBJ1-1; TRBD1 aligns across 10 bases. J gave up 0 bases and V 5 bases, and 0 bases lay outside the gene matches. The germline gives CDR1 GTSNPN, CDR2 SVGIG (reference sequence). The CDR3 runs 13 residues. The CDR3: CAWDRGLNTEAFF. CDR3 in DNA: TGTGCCTGGGACAGGGGGCTGAACACTGAAGCTTTCTTT.

In this sample, this clone turned up a few times. The V and J genes are TRBV10-1 and TRBJ2-2; D unresolved. V lost 5 bases and J 2 bases, leaving 12 bases between the germline ends. Germline V gene data show CDR1 as WNHNN and CDR2 as SYGVQD (reference sequence). This CDR3 is built from 15 residues. The CDR3 DNA reads as TGCGCCAGCAGTAGAAGAACAGACAACACCGGGGAGCTGTTTTTT. This sequence encodes CASSRRTDNTGELFF.

The rearrangement uses TRBV10-3 and TRBJ2-1, with TRBD1 identical over 8 bases. The junction had 7 bases not matched to a gene; V was cut back by 6 bases and J by 9 bases. The CDR3 contains 13 residues. Germline CDR1 ENHRY, CDR2 SYGVKD. The CDR3 loop is CAISGQGGSEQFF. For the CDR3, the DNA is TGTGCCATCAGCGGACAGGGTGGCAGTGAGCAGTTCTTC.

This clone was observed a single time. The chain uses TRBV5-6 and TRBJ2-1; D assignment may be TRBD1 or TRBD2 (6 bases each). The germline V gene encodes CDR1 SGHDT and CDR2 YYEEEE. The germline V and J ends were trimmed by 3 bases and 4 bases, with 17 bases remaining between them. This CDR3 region has 16 residues. The CDR3 sequence: CASSSEGGWSYNEQFF. As DNA, the CDR3 is TGTGCCAGCAGCTCGGAGGGGGGATGGTCTTACAATGAGCAGTTCTTC. Supplemented by reference TRBV5-6 and TRBJ2-1, the full variable domain reads DAGVTQSPTHLIKTRGQQVTLRCSPKSGHDTVSWYQQALGQGPQFIFQYYEEEERQRGNFPDRFSGHQFPNYSSELNVNALLLGDSALYLCASSSEGGWSYNEQFFGPGTRLTVL.

The chain employs TRBV27 and TRBJ1-4, with no clear D. Germline V gives CDR1 MNHEY, CDR2 SMNVEV (reference sequence). The CDR3 totals 13 residues. Trimming pared 7 bases from V and 3 bases from J, leaving 9 bases between. CDR3 DNA sequence: TGTGCCAGCACGTACGGAGCTAATGAAAAACTGTTTTTT. Amino acid sequence: CASTYGANEKLFF. The full variable domain, in which reference TRBV27 and TRBJ1-4 provide the parts outside the CDR3, is EAQVTQNPRYLITVTGKKLTVTCSQNMNHEYMSWYRQDPGLGLRQIYYSMNVEVTDKGDVPEGYKVSRKEKRNFPLILESPSPNQTSLYFCASTYGANEKLFFGSGTQLSVL.

There are a few counts of this clone. V usage is TRBV6-1 and J usage is TRBJ1-2; D remains ambiguous. CDR1 is MNHNS and CDR2 is SASEGT in the germline V gene. The germline V and J ends were trimmed by 9 bases and 5 bases, with 10 bases remaining between them. The length of the CDR3 is 11 residues. The CDR3 nucleotides are TGTGCCAGTTCTTCGGTTTATGGCTACACCTTC. Translating it yields CASSSVYGYTF.

This clone has a single count. This rearrangement joins TRBV10-2 to TRBJ2-7, with 10 bases lining up with TRBD2. The germline V gene has CDR1 WSHSY and CDR2 SAAADI. The CDR3 runs to 13 residues. V shed 7 bases and J 4 bases; nucleotides not matched to a gene: 4. The CDR3 sequence is CASTSGREYEQYF. As DNA, the CDR3 is TGCGCCAGCACAAGCGGGAGGGAATACGAGCAGTACTTC.

This chain uses TRBV6-5 with TRBJ2-1, with 7 bases that match TRBD2. This CDR3 is built from 15 residues. The germline V gene encodes CDR1 MNHEY and CDR2 SVGAGI. J lost 2 bases, V lost 5 bases, and 6 bases had no gene match. CDR3 amino acids: CASSLSGGTYNEQFF. CDR3 nucleotide sequence: TGTGCCAGCAGTCTTTCGGGAGGAACCTACAATGAGCAGTTCTTC.

The V and J genes are TRBV5-6 and TRBJ1-5, with D perhaps TRBD1 (5 bases). The CDR3 has 15 residues. Germline values: CDR1 SGHDT, CDR2 YYEEEE. V gave up 3 bases and J gave up 0 bases, with 10 bases separating them. The CDR3 nucleotides are TGTGCCAGCAGCTATAAGGGACTTAGCAATCAGCCCCAGCATTTT. As protein: CASSYKGLSNQPQHF.

V is TRBV10-1 and J is TRBJ2-1, with a tentative D call TRBD2 (5 bases). Germline CDR1 and CDR2: WNHNN and SYGVQD (reference sequence). Trimming took off 3 bases at V and 3 bases at J, with 12 bases between the two ends. CDR3 length equals 15 residues. CDR3 in DNA: TGCGCCAGCAGTGATTGGAGCGGAGACTACAATGAGCAGTTCTTC. Its protein is CASSDWSGDYNEQFF.

The chain recombines TRBV7-9 with TRBJ2-1; tentatively, D is TRBD2 (6 bases). Trimming took 3 bases from V and 6 from J, leaving 15 bases between them. This CDR3 has 15 amino acids. Germline V CDR1 and CDR2: SEHNR, FQNEAQ (reference sequence). CDR3 bases: TGTGCCAGCAGCTTTAGTCCCTCTAGCGTCAATGAGCAGTTCTTC. It specifies CASSFSPSSVNEQFF.

The rearrangement links TRBV7-2 to TRBJ1-3; no clear D gene. V was cut by 1 base and J by 0 bases, with 7 bases left in between. The germline V gene encodes CDR1 SGHTA and CDR2 FQGNSA. The CDR3 contains 15 residues. The CDR3 reads CASSLDGNSGNTIYF. The CDR3 DNA sequence: TGTGCCAGCAGCTTAGACGGTAACTCTGGAAACACCATATATTTT.

The CDR3 sequence: CASSPGAGRTDTQYF. The CDR3 DNA reads as TGTGCCAGCAGCCCCGGGGCGGGTCGGACAGATACGCAGTATTTT. The chain recombines TRBV6-5 with TRBJ2-3; D is perhaps TRBD1 or TRBD2 (5 bases each). Germline lookup yields CDR1 MNHEY and CDR2 SVGAGI. V was cut by 6 bases and J by 3 bases, with 16 bases left in between. The length of the CDR3 is 15 residues.

The chain couples TRBV9 to TRBJ2-1; TRBD2 agrees at 8 bases. This CDR3 contains 17 residues. From germline, CDR1 is SGDLS and CDR2 YYNGEE. The V segment lost 3 bases and the J segment 1 base; nucleotides outside the gene matches: 9. CDR3 sequence: CASSAGGGRGSYNEQFF. In nucleotides, the CDR3 is TGTGCCAGCAGCGCGGGGGGGGGCCGTGGTTCCTACAATGAGCAGTTCTTC.

The chain joins TRBV6-4 to TRBJ1-6; possible D gene TRBD1, 6 bases. The CDR3 contains 15 residues. Trimming pared 6 bases from V and 9 bases from J, leaving 18 bases between. The germline CDR1 and CDR2 sequences are MRHNA and SNTAGT. The CDR3 loop reads CASSQQGTYGSPLHF. Written as DNA, the CDR3 is TGTGCCAGCAGCCAACAGGGAACATATGGTTCACCCCTCCACTTT.

The CDR3 sequence: CASSAGTRGNEQFF. The CDR3 DNA follows: TGTGCCAGCAGCGCCGGGACACGTGGGAATGAGCAGTTCTTC. The rearrangement uses TRBV9 and TRBJ2-1; TRBD1 might be the D (6 bases). The germline V gene has CDR1 SGDLS and CDR2 YYNGEE. V gave up 3 bases and J gave up 7 bases, with 14 bases separating them. The CDR3 runs to 14 residues.

This clone was counted once. V and J are TRBV21-1 and TRBJ2-7; the listed D gene, TRBD1, was not tested against the DNA. TRBV21-1 is termed a pseudogene. CDR3 length: 16 residues. In DNA, the CDR3 is TGTGCCAGCAGCAAAGTTGCAGGGGTGGAAATGAACGAGCAGTACTTC. This codes for CASSKVAGVEMNEQYF.